This entry lists 17 T cell receptor beta chains sequenced from one sample in a study of T cells in Graves' hyperthyroidism and ophthalmopathy. The source material, RNA transcripts, was used to amplify TCR beta CDR3 regions. The TCR CDR3 first-round RT-PCR relied on the HTBI primer set. Via MiXCR, TCRdb re-called the multiplex PCR reads, giving one row per CDR3 protein. The sample lists around 520,000 distinct CDR3 sequences; 14% were seen once. The sequenced sample was blood. The receptors were sampled from a woman in her forties with Graves' hyperthyroidism.

The chain is built from TRBV28 and TRBJ2-7, with D possibly matching TRBD1 (6 bases). The CDR3 totals 16 residues. V lost 6 bases to trimming and J lost 4 bases, with 22 bases between them. CDR1 is MDHEN and CDR2 is SYDVKM in the germline V gene. CDR3: CASSPRGSGHLYEQYF. DNA of the CDR3: TGTGCCAGCAGCCCAAGGGGATCGGGACACCTGTACGAGCAGTACTTC.

This clonotype was counted many times. The chain links TRBV7-2 to TRBJ2-2; TRBD2 matches 14 bases. The CDR3 consists of 20 residues. Trimming cost V 3 bases and J 6 bases; bases outside gene matches: 15. CDR1 is SGHTA, CDR2 FQGNSA, per germline. In DNA, the CDR3 is TGTGCCAGCAGCTTGTCACCGTCGGGACTAGCGGGAGTATTGGCCGGGGAGCTGTTTTTT. It encodes CASSLSPSGLAGVLAGELFF.

This clonotype has ten or more counts. The V call is TRBV11-2, the J call TRBJ1-1; 7 bases map to TRBD1. Germline V gives CDR1 SGHAT, CDR2 FQNNGV. The CDR3 has 14 residues. V shed 4 bases and J 4 bases; nucleotides not matched to a gene: 6. CDR3 region: CASSSQGVSTEAFF. The CDR3 DNA reads as TGTGCCAGCAGCTCCCAGGGGGTGTCCACTGAAGCTTTCTTT. The full variable domain, in which reference TRBV11-2 and TRBJ1-1 provide the parts outside the CDR3, is EAGVAQSPRYKIIEKRQSVAFWCNPISGHATLYWYQQILGQGPKLLIQFQNNGVVDDSQLPKDRFSAERLKGVDSTLKIQPAKLEDSAVYLCASSSQGVSTEAFFGQGTRLTVV.

This clonotype was seen many times. The genes are TRBV20-1 and TRBJ2-3; D possibly corresponds to TRBD2 (5 bases). The V and J ends lost 3 bases and 5 bases respectively, with 18 bases between them. Germline assignment: CDR1 DFQATT and CDR2 SNEGSKA (reference sequence). CDR3 length equals 15 residues. This CDR3 is CSARRAEGLGDTQYF. The CDR3 DNA follows: TGCAGTGCTAGGAGAGCGGAAGGACTGGGAGATACGCAGTATTTT.

This chain links TRBV4-2 with TRBJ2-2, with D perhaps TRBD2 (5 bases). CDR3 length: 15 residues. Germline V gene sequence: CDR1 LGHNA, CDR2 YNFKEQ. V shed 0 bases and J shed 8 bases, with 13 bases lying between them. DNA of the CDR3: TGTGCCAGCAGCCAAGAGGGAGAACGGGCTGGGGAGCTGTTTTTT. It yields the protein CASSQEGERAGELFF.

This clonotype has a count of ten or more. The rearrangement joins TRBV28 to TRBJ1-5; D call uncertain. Germline V gives CDR1 MDHEN, CDR2 SYDVKM. This CDR3 has 13 residues. Trimming shortened V by 6 bases and J by 5 bases, and 11 bases separated the two germline ends. The CDR3 DNA is TGTGCCAGCAGAGAACTGGTGGATCAGCCCCAGCATTTT. Protein sequence: CASRELVDQPQHF.

This clonotype was seen ten or more times. The chain couples TRBV12-3 or TRBV12-4 to TRBJ2-5, with a tentative D call TRBD1 (5 bases). Trimming took 2 bases from V and 7 from J, leaving 23 bases between them. This CDR3 region has 17 residues. The CDR3: CASSLSRGLGSTWTQYF. The CDR3 bases are TGTGCCAGCAGTTTATCTAGGGGCTTGGGATCTACGTGGACCCAGTACTTC.

This CDR3 is CASSVGTSLDADTQYF. The CDR3 DNA reads as TGTGCCAGCAGCGTAGGAACCTCCCTTGACGCAGATACGCAGTATTTT. The rearrangement joins TRBV9 to TRBJ2-3; D is undetermined. The CDR3 extends over 16 amino acids. Germline assignment: CDR1 SGDLS and CDR2 YYNGEE. Trimming cost V 0 bases and J 4 bases, with 15 bases left between them.

In this sample, this clonotype turned up a few times. The rearrangement links TRBV20-1 to TRBJ1-5; D is ambiguous. The ends were cut back, 4 bases at V and 3 bases at J, with 7 bases in the middle. Germline V CDR1 and CDR2: DFQATT, SNEGSKA (reference sequence). There are 12 residues in the CDR3. CDR3 coding DNA: TGCAGTGCTAAAGATAACAATCAGCCCCAGCATTTT. Translation: CSAKDNNQPQHF.

The gene calls are TRBV11-3 and TRBJ2-5; 11 positions match TRBD2. CDR3 length equals 14 residues. Germline values: CDR1 SGHNT, CDR2 YENEEA. V was clipped by 5 bases and J by 4 bases; unmatched bases: 3. The DNA for the CDR3 is TGTGCCAGCAGCCGTAGCGGGAGGGGAGAGACCCAGTACTTC. This translates into CASSRSGRGETQYF.

This clonotype was counted between two and nine times. The J gene is TRBJ2-1, the V gene TRBV12-3 or TRBV12-4, with D perhaps TRBD1 or TRBD2 (5 bases each). The CDR3 runs to 12 residues. Deletions cut 3 bases from V and 15 bases from J, with 15 bases between. Here the CDR3 reads CASSFSLGVPFF. The DNA of the CDR3 is TGTGCCAGCAGTTTCTCTTTGGGGGTTCCGTTCTTC.

This clonotype was recorded at least ten times. The chain combines TRBV5-1 with TRBJ1-5; no reliable D call. Germline V lookup: CDR1 SGHRS, CDR2 YFSETQ. This CDR3 has 14 amino acids. Deletions cut 4 bases from V and 4 bases from J, with 12 bases between. CDR3 sequence: CASSLDPSNQPQHF. In nucleotides, the CDR3 is TGCGCCAGCAGCCTGGACCCGAGTAATCAGCCCCAGCATTTT.

The table lists this clonotype with many counts. J is TRBJ2-7 and V is TRBV5-1; D gene uncertain. Trimming stripped 2 bases from V and 3 bases from J, with 15 bases between. This CDR3 spans 15 amino acids. The germline V gene encodes CDR1 SGHRS and CDR2 YFSETQ. The CDR3 DNA reads TGCGCCAGCAGCTTCGTTTCTCCGCAGAACTACGAGCAGTACTTC. Encoded protein: CASSFVSPQNYEQYF. The variable domain in full, completed from reference TRBV5-1 and TRBJ2-7, reads KAGVTQTPRYLIKTRGQQVTLSCSPISGHRSVSWYQQTPGQGLQFLFEYFSETQRNKGNFPGRFSGRQFSNSRSEMNVSTLELGDSALYLCASSFVSPQNYEQYFGPGTRLTVT.

The chain links TRBV19 to TRBJ2-7; tentatively, D is TRBD1 or TRBD2 (6 bases each). The CDR3 has 18 residues. V was shortened by 7 bases and J by 3 bases, with 28 bases between the two germline ends. Germline values: CDR1 LNHDA, CDR2 SQIVND (reference sequence). CDR3 region: CASTERVPSVDRSYEQYF. The CDR3 DNA is TGTGCCAGTACCGAGCGGGTCCCATCCGTCGACAGGAGCTACGAGCAGTACTTC.

This clonotype turned up a few times. The chain combines TRBV24-1 with TRBJ2-2; 8 bases match TRBD1. The CDR3 sequence is 17 residues long. The ends lost 6 bases at V and 7 bases at J; junction bases unmatched: 15. The germline gives CDR1 KGHDR, CDR2 SFDVKD. CDR3 bases: TGTGCCACCAGTTCGACAGGGGCGCGAAGTAACGGCGGGGAGCTGTTTTTT. Encoded protein: CATSSTGARSNGGELFF.

The chain has TRBV5-1 and TRBJ2-5; 7 bases match TRBD1. The V gene end was trimmed by 1 base and the J gene end by 7 bases; junction bases not matched to a gene: 10. This CDR3 region has 15 residues. CDR1 is SGHRS, CDR2 YFSETQ, per germline. Here the CDR3 DNA reads TGCGCCAGCAGCTTGCGGGCCGACAGGGTCGGGACCCAGTACTTC. Translation: CASSLRADRVGTQYF.

The chain has TRBV11-2 and TRBJ1-5, with D perhaps TRBD1 (5 bases). The CDR3 spans 17 residues. Germline assignment: CDR1 SGHAT and CDR2 FQNNGV. Trimming removed 1 base at V and 0 bases at J, with 13 bases between. The CDR3 is CASSLGPTGDSNQPQHF. The CDR3 coding sequence is TGTGCCAGCAGCTTAGGGCCCACAGGAGATAGCAATCAGCCCCAGCATTTT. The variable domain in full, completed from reference TRBV11-2 and TRBJ1-5, reads EAGVAQSPRYKIIEKRQSVAFWCNPISGHATLYWYQQILGQGPKLLIQFQNNGVVDDSQLPKDRFSAERLKGVDSTLKIQPAKLEDSAVYLCASSLGPTGDSNQPQHFGDGTRLSIL.